The next 22 T cell receptor beta chains were all read from a single sample in a study of blood T cell repertoires in COVID-19. Clones were read by immunoSEQ multiplex PCR, and TCRdb kept only the in-frame ones, dropping some. The sample has about 240,000 clones; roughly 91% are singletons. Sequencing used PBMCs or T cells enriched from blood (not recorded which). These receptors were collected from a young woman who had recovered from COVID-19.

This rearrangement joins TRBV4-1 to TRBJ1-2, with D perhaps matching TRBD1 (5 bases). V was shortened by 4 bases and J by 7 bases, with 10 bases between the two germline ends. From germline, CDR1 is MGHRA and CDR2 YSYEKL. The CDR3 consists of 12 residues. In nucleotides, the CDR3 is TGCGCCAGCAGCCCGCTTGGGGCTGGCTACACCTTC. It specifies CASSPLGAGYTF.

By share of the sample, this clone is medium-sized (0.01 to 0.1%). V gene TRBV19 combines with J gene TRBJ2-1; 14 nucleotides agree with TRBD2. The CDR3 covers 17 residues. Germline CDR1 and CDR2: LNHDA and SQIVND (reference sequence). Trimming cost V 4 bases and J 9 bases; bases outside gene matches: 11. The CDR3 protein is CASSTLDGTSGSSEQFF. The CDR3 DNA follows: TGTGCCAGTAGTACCCTGGACGGGACTAGCGGGAGTAGTGAGCAGTTCTTC.

V usage is TRBV3-1 (or the pseudogene TRBV3-2) and J usage is TRBJ2-7, with 7 bases lining up with TRBD1. With V trimmed by 4 bases and J by 3 bases, 18 bases remained unmatched. The germline V gene encodes CDR1 LGHDT and CDR2 YNNKEL (reference sequence). The CDR3 contains 18 residues. The CDR3 region is CASSPARQGPYQVYEQYF. The CDR3, as DNA: TGTGCCAGCAGCCCAGCAAGACAGGGCCCTTACCAAGTCTACGAGCAGTACTTC.

The rearrangement uses TRBV9 and TRBJ2-1, with TRBD2 matching over 9 bases. Trimming removed 4 bases from V and 6 bases from J; junction bases left unmatched: 11. The CDR3 spans 16 residues. Germline assignment: CDR1 SGDLS and CDR2 YYNGEE. In nucleotides, the CDR3 is TGTGCCAGCAGCCACGCCCAGGCAGCGGGAGGCAATGAGCAGTTCTTC. This gives the protein CASSHAQAAGGNEQFF.

The J gene is TRBJ1-2, the V gene TRBV4-2, with 7 bases matching TRBD1. CDR1 LGHNA and CDR2 YNFKEQ come from the germline V gene. Trimming at V came to 0 bases and at J to 5 bases, leaving 6 bases not matched to a gene. The CDR3 consists of 15 residues. CDR3 residues: CASSQEQGDEYGYTF. CDR3 DNA: TGTGCCAGCAGCCAAGAGCAGGGGGATGAGTATGGCTACACCTTC.

The chain joins TRBV18 to TRBJ2-3; tentatively, D is TRBD1 (6 bases). Germline CDR1 reads KGHSH; CDR2 reads LQKENI. CDR3 length: 15 residues. Trimming took 3 bases from V and 6 from J, leaving 16 bases between them. CDR3 DNA: TGTGCCAGCTCACCTTACAGGGAGAACGGGGATACGCAGTATTTT. Translation gives CASSPYRENGDTQYF. Full variable domain (remainder filled in from reference TRBV18 and TRBJ2-3): NAGVMQNPRHLVRRRGQEARLRCSPMKGHSHVYWYRQLPEEGLKFMVYLQKENIIDESGMPKERFSAEFPKEGPSILRIQQVVRGDSAAYFCASSPYRENGDTQYFGPGTRLTVL.

The chain combines TRBV6-5 with TRBJ1-3; maybe TRBD1 (6 bases). This CDR3 contains 16 residues. V shed 0 bases and J shed 4 bases, with 13 bases lying between them. Germline CDR1 is MNHEY and CDR2 is SVGAGI. The CDR3 DNA reads as TGTGCCAGCAGTTACTCGGGGGCGAAGGCGGGAAACACCATATATTTT. This codes for CASSYSGAKAGNTIYF.

This chain uses TRBV29-1 with TRBJ2-3; maybe TRBD2 (6 bases). The CDR3 contains 14 residues. Per germline, CDR1 SQVTM and CDR2 ANQGSEA. V was shortened by 3 bases and J by 2 bases, with 12 bases between the two germline ends. In DNA form, the CDR3 reads TGCAGCGTTGAGGAGCGGGCCAACACAGATACGCAGTATTTT. Encoded protein: CSVEERANTDTQYF.

J is TRBJ2-7 and V is TRBV7-9; 8 nucleotides line up with TRBD1. The CDR3 sequence is 14 residues long. From germline, CDR1 is SEHNR and CDR2 FQNEAQ (reference sequence). With 5 bases clipped from V and 5 bases from J, the junction kept 8 bases outside the gene matches. This chain's CDR3 is CASSAEDRAHEQYF. The CDR3 bases are TGTGCCAGCAGCGCGGAGGACAGGGCCCACGAGCAGTACTTC.

The chain recombines TRBV11-1 with TRBJ2-1; 11 nucleotides match TRBD2. Germline CDR1 and CDR2: SGHAT and FQDESV (reference sequence). This CDR3 region has 16 residues. Trimming at V came to 5 bases and at J to 12 bases, leaving 15 bases not matched to a gene. The CDR3 spells CASSRTLAGGPQGQFF. For the CDR3, the DNA is TGTGCCAGCAGCCGGACCCTAGCGGGAGGCCCTCAGGGGCAGTTCTTC.

Comments on this clone: The sample has other DNA sequences that encode this CDR3 too. The rearrangement links TRBV7-3 to TRBJ2-1; possible D gene TRBD2, 6 bases. Trimming took 5 bases from V and 0 from J, leaving 11 bases between them. The CDR3 consists of 15 residues. Germline values: CDR1 SGHTA, CDR2 FQGTGA. The DNA for the CDR3 is TGTGCCAGCAGCCCCTCCGGGAGCTCCTACAATGAGCAGTTCTTC. This codes for CASSPSGSSYNEQFF.

This clone showed up just a few times. This rearrangement joins TRBV9 to TRBJ2-7; 10 bases are a match to TRBD1. CDR1 is SGDLS, CDR2 YYNGEE, per germline. With V trimmed by 6 bases and J by 4 bases, 4 bases remained unmatched. The CDR3 is 13 amino acids. CDR3 amino acids: CASTRQGAYEQYF. The CDR3 coding sequence is TGTGCCAGCACCCGACAGGGGGCTTACGAGCAGTACTTC.

The rearrangement joins TRBV11-2 to TRBJ2-7; TRBD2 is a possible D gene (6 bases). CDR1 SGHAT and CDR2 FQNNGV come from the germline V gene. Trimming removed 6 bases from V and 0 bases from J, with 9 bases in between. This CDR3 is built from 13 residues. The CDR3 sequence: CASSLASSYEQYF. CDR3 in DNA: TGTGCCAGCAGTCTAGCGAGCTCCTACGAGCAGTACTTC.

The chain joins TRBV29-1 to TRBJ1-2; 10 nucleotides line up with TRBD1. The junction had 15 bases not matched to a gene; V was cut back by 6 bases and J by 5 bases. CDR1 is SQVTM, CDR2 ANQGSEA, per germline. The CDR3 loop spans 16 amino acids. The DNA of the CDR3 is TGCAGCGTCAAAAAAACGGGACAGGGGTTTCAGTATGGCTACACCTTC. Protein product: CSVKKTGQGFQYGYTF.

The chain carries TRBV12-5 and TRBJ1-2, with D unresolved. The CDR3 has 11 residues. The V end was cut by 7 bases, the J end by 7 bases, with 10 bases between. CDR1 is LGHNT, CDR2 FRNRAP, per germline. CDR3 nucleotides: TGTGCTAGTGCCGGGGAATCTGGCTACACCTTC. Amino acid sequence: CASAGESGYTF.

The V gene is TRBV7-9, the J gene TRBJ2-1; D is uncertain. The V end was cut by 4 bases, the J end by 8 bases, with 18 bases between. Germline V CDR1 and CDR2: SEHNR, FQNEAQ (reference sequence). There are 15 residues in the CDR3. The CDR3 DNA reads TGTGCCAGCAGCTCAATCTCGGTGGGCAATCATGAGCAGTTCTTC. Its translation: CASSSISVGNHEQFF.

The chain links TRBV19 to TRBJ2-5, with 9 bases matching TRBD1. J was trimmed by 3 bases and V by 5 bases; bases with no gene match: 7. This CDR3 has 15 amino acids. Germline CDR1 is LNHDA and CDR2 is SQIVND (reference sequence). The CDR3 nucleotides are TGTGCCAGTAGTCCGCGGGGACAGGGAGAAGAGACCCAGTACTTC. It is translated as CASSPRGQGEETQYF.

The chain uses TRBV9 and TRBJ2-3, with a weak D call TRBD2 (6 bases). Trimming left V 2 bases short and J 6 bases short, with 19 bases between. The germline CDR1 and CDR2 sequences are SGDLS and YYNGEE. CDR3 size: 16 residues. CDR3 sequence (DNA): TGTGCCAGCAGCGTTTCGAATAGCGGAGCTAGGGATACGCAGTATTTT. It translates to CASSVSNSGARDTQYF.

This clone was seen a handful of times. The chain combines TRBV27 with TRBJ2-7, with 9 bases identical to TRBD1. The CDR3 loop spans 15 amino acids. V lost 7 bases, J lost 4 bases, and 11 bases stayed unmatched. Germline loops: CDR1 MNHEY, CDR2 SMNVEV (reference sequence). CDR3 region: CASTSSGQGRYEQYF. CDR3 DNA sequence: TGTGCCAGCACCTCTTCTGGACAGGGGAGATACGAGCAGTACTTC.

The J gene is TRBJ2-1, the V gene TRBV3-1 (or the pseudogene TRBV3-2), with TRBD2 matching over 7 bases. Germline V CDR1 and CDR2: LGHDT, YNNKEL (reference sequence). This CDR3 has 16 amino acids. V gave up 4 bases and J gave up 1 base; unmatched junction bases: 7. The CDR3 sequence: CASSPSGGGSYNEQFF. The CDR3 DNA follows: TGTGCCAGCAGCCCCAGTGGGGGGGGGTCCTACAATGAGCAGTTCTTC.

This clone was seen only once. This chain joins TRBV19 and TRBJ2-3; a weak D match, TRBD2 (5 bases). Trimming pared 10 bases from V and 1 base from J, leaving 12 bases between. This CDR3 is built from 13 residues. Germline V gene sequence: CDR1 LNHDA, CDR2 SQIVND (reference sequence). The CDR3 is CATSLRGTDTQYF. In nucleotides, the CDR3 is TGTGCCACTTCTTTGCGGGGCACAGATACGCAGTATTTT.

This chain connects TRBV7-3 to TRBJ2-1; a weak D match, TRBD1 (5 bases). The CDR3 runs 15 residues. V was cut by 5 bases and J by 5 bases, with 16 bases left in between. Germline lookup yields CDR1 SGHTA and CDR2 FQGTGA. The CDR3 is CASSPVLDRNNEQFF. The CDR3, as DNA: TGTGCCAGCAGCCCGGTCCTCGACAGAAACAATGAGCAGTTCTTC.